This entry describes one T cell receptor beta chain. Its antigen is as yet unknown. The data originate from a study of identical twins. Study-wide findings and caveats: Abundant beta clonotypes from cord blood bore fewer insertions; memory repertoires lacked this pattern.

TCRdb reanalysed the 5' RACE reads using MiXCR and keeps one entry per CDR3 protein. This repertoire shows 350,000 or so distinct CDR3 sequences, roughly 9% found once; its top ten account for about 8.1%. The source material was naive T cells sorted from blood. The source is a woman in her forties or fifties in good health.

The CDR3 DNA is TGTGCCAGCACCTCAAAAGGGCTTAATAGCGGCGCGACTTATTACGAGCAGTACGTC. This encodes CASTSKGLNSGATYYEQYV. The rearrangement joins TRBV21-1 to TRBJ2-7; TRBD2 is the table's D call, not checked against the DNA. TRBV21-1 is deemed a pseudogene. This CDR3 spans 19 amino acids.